This TCR beta chain was found in a study of blood T cell repertoires in COVID-19. Overall study context: There were acute and convalescent COVID-19 samples, and they came from the United States, Italy and Spain. In each case, the material was cDNA or gDNA derived from T cells, B-cell-depleted T cells, or PBMCs.

The CDR3 is 13 amino acids. Trimming cost V 2 bases and J 2 bases, with 4 bases left between them. Germline CDR1 is LGHDT and CDR2 is YNNKEL (reference sequence). The repertoire was sequenced with immunoSEQ multiplex PCR; TCRdb's copy has only in-frame clones and lacks some. The table shows around 110,000 clones, with 75% to 90% occurring only once. A note on this clone: The sample holds other DNA sequences that translate to the same CDR3.

The sequencing sample was made of peripheral blood. This clonotype was sampled from a young man with acute or convalescent COVID-19. J is TRBJ2-1 and V is TRBV3-1 (or the pseudogene TRBV3-2); D is ambiguous. The CDR3 spells CASSQLTYNEQFF. The CDR3 DNA sequence: TGTGCCAGCAGCCAACTTACCTACAATGAGCAGTTCTTC.